This T cell receptor beta chain derives from a study of metastatic and nonmetastatic thyroid tumors (dated by TCRdb to about 2020). Study-wide context: Repertoires were compared across peripheral blood and tumor or nodule tissue samples from malignant and benign thyroid patients.

This clone was counted ten times or more. Which antigen it targets is not known. Within one base of it there is no much larger clone, and no base qualities were kept. At the DNA level, this CDR3 is encoded by other sequences in the same sample as well. Before undergoing thyroid surgery, none of the patients had been given any kind of treatment. Patient clinical samples collected from about 2011 to 2019 were retrospectively analysed using T-cell receptor beta sequencing. The CDR3 runs 13 residues from the cysteine to the phenylalanine. Only CDR3 DNA remains: 39 bases, in frame from the first base. The germline ends are 5 bases apart after V is trimmed by 1 base and J by 4 bases. The germline V gene gives CDR1 as LGHNT and CDR2 as FRNRAP. Paper-wide results and their limitations: TCR beta diversity was reported as significantly higher in malignant tumors than in benign nodules, in both blood and tumor samples.

Library construction relied on PCR. This sample was sequenced with an Illumina HiSeq 4000. High-throughput sequencing was used to profile the TCR beta-chain CDR3 region of every patient. Concerning the study's data processing: A classifier to discriminate distant-metastatic papillary thyroid cancer patients was built from CDR3 differences across clinicopathological groups. The Shannon index was used to measure repertoire diversity, and the Morisita-Horn index was used to measure how similar tumor and blood repertoires were. Clones were called with MiXCR by TCRdb after fastp trimmed the public reads at Q25, and only in-frame beta chains were retained. None of the V and J calls come from the authors' own analysis; TCRdb made them. The sample records around 20,000 clones, 27% of which are singletons. The ten top clones hold around 5.8% of the sample.

The chain is encoded by TRBV12-5 joined to TRBJ1-5; the D segment cannot be called with confidence. Material for sequencing was blood. The TCR was taken from a female donor with papillary thyroid cancer or a benign thyroid nodule (not recorded which). Some clones in this sample may be carry-over from other donors' samples. The DNA sequence is given as TGTGCTAGTGGTTTGGAGGTGAATCAGCCCCAGCATTTT. Translated, this is CASGLEVNQPQHF.